The following is a TCR beta chain sequence with its context. No antigen is known for it. This sample was included in a study of cytomegalovirus exposure and HLA in healthy donors. Unmatched junction bases numbered 0, after V lost 1 base and J lost 3 bases. In germline, CDR1 is SEHNR, CDR2 FQNEAQ (reference sequence). This CDR3 region has 15 residues. 60 Vbeta and 13 Jbeta primers were used in PCR. Assay used: immunoSEQ multiplex PCR; TCRdb lists only in-frame clones, some missing. The table lists about 200,000 clones, under 90% of them singletons. The study, taken as a whole, reports: As a later analysis showed, a missense DCLRE1C variant was linked to trimming of TCR beta V- and J-genes. A later examination showed that TCR association rates differed by HLA locus, with DRB1 most and HLA-C fewest. More than 15,000 TCR beta sequences were associated with HLA alleles at 0.05 false discovery rate in a later analysis. Presence/absence results assume similar sequencing depth per donor, which may not hold.

The TCR was taken from a boy between 2 and 10 years old in good health and CMV-seronegative. The sample comprised PBMCs. The genes are TRBV7-9 and TRBJ2-3; 11 positions match TRBD2. CDR3 coding DNA: TGTGCCAGCAGCTTAGGACTAGCGGGGACAGATACGCAGTATTTT. Encoded protein: CASSLGLAGTDTQYF.